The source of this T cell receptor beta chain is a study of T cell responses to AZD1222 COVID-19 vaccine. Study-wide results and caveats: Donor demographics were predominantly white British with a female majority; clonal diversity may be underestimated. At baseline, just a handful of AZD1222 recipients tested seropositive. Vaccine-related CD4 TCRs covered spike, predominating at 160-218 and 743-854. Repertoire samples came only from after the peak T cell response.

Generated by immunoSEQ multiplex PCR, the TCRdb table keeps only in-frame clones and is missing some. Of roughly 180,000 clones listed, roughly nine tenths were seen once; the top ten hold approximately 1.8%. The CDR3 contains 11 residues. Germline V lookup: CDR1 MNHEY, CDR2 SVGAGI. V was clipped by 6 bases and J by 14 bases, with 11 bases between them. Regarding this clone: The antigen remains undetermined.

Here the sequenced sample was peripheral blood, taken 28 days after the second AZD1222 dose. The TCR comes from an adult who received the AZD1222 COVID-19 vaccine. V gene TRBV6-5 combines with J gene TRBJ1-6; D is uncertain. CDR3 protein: CASRGGVTLHF. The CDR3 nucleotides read TGTGCCAGCAGAGGTGGGGTCACCCTCCACTTT.